These T cell receptor beta chains were read from a single sample in a study of shared clonotypes between healthy human individuals. The protocol was immunoSEQ multiplex PCR, while the TCRdb copy is restricted to in-frame clones and leaves out a portion. The sample records around 1.9 million clones, more than 85% being singletons. Sequenced: naive CD8+ T cells from PBMCs. These receptors all come from a man aged 18-30 years in good health. Some clones in this sample may be carry-over from other donors' samples. Both conserved end residues are part of each CDR3. The D gene is left open where the match is weak. A clone size is listed for some rows: how often the clone was seen (once, few, many), or a class if it is expanded.

-,TRBV9,-,TRBJ2-1,TGTGCCAGCAGCGCTCCCGGGACTCTTTACAATGAGCAGTTCTTC,CASSAPGTLYNEQFF
-,TRBV7-2,-,TRBJ2-5,TGTGCCAGCAGCTTAATGGGCGGGCAAGAGACCCAGTACTTC,CASSLMGGQETQYF
once,TRBV27,TRBD2,TRBJ2-5,TGTGCCAGCAGTCTGATACTAGCGGGAGGGCAAGAGACCCAGTACTTC,CASSLILAGGQETQYF
once,TRBV5-5,-,TRBJ2-7,TGTGCCAGCAGCTCCCCGGGACTCTCCTACGAGCAGTACTTC,CASSSPGLSYEQYF
-,TRBV6-1,-,TRBJ1-5,TGTGCCAGCGGAGGACCCGTTTATAGCAATCAGCCCCAGCATTTT,CASGGPVYSNQPQHF
few,TRBV7-9,-,TRBJ1-1,TGTGCCAGCAGAGACCGGGGGAGCAGGGTGAACACTGAAGCTTTCTTT,CASRDRGSRVNTEAFF
-,TRBV10-3,TRBD2,TRBJ2-1,TGTGCCATCAGTGACTCAGCGGGAGCCTACAATGAGCAGTTCTTC,CAISDSAGAYNEQFF
-,TRBV27,-,TRBJ2-7,TGTGCCAGCAGTTTAGTGTTCAGCTCAGGGGCGGGCGAGCAGTACTTC,CASSLVFSSGAGEQYF
-,TRBV4-2,TRBD2,TRBJ2-1,TGTGCCAGCAGCCCAGCGGGACGCAGCTCCTACAATGAGCAGTTCTTC,CASSPAGRSSYNEQFF
-,TRBV27,TRBD1,TRBJ2-5,TGTGCCAGCACTAGGACAGGGGCCCAAGAGACCCAGTACTTC,CASTRTGAQETQYF
-,TRBV5-6,TRBD1,TRBJ2-6,TGTGCCAGCAGCTCGGACAGGCTGGCAGCTGGGGCCAACGTCCTGACTTTC,CASSSDRLAAGANVLTF
-,TRBV9,-,TRBJ2-6,TGTGCCAGCAGCAGGACTGGGGCCAACGTCCTGACTTTC,CASSRTGANVLTF
once,TRBV7-9,-,TRBJ2-7,TGTGCCTCGGGGGCAGGGAACTACGAGCAGTACTTC,CASGAGNYEQYF
-,TRBV10-2,-,TRBJ2-7,TGCGCCAGCAGTGAGGGGGGGCCCTCTGCTTACGAGCAGTACTTC,CASSEGGPSAYEQYF
-,TRBV2,-,TRBJ2-7,TGTGCCAGCAGCGGGGCCCTACTCTACGAGCAGTACTTC,CASSGALLYEQYF
-,TRBV19,TRBD1,TRBJ2-7,TGTGCCAGTAGTATCAGGGACAGTTCCTACGAGCAGTACTTC,CASSIRDSSYEQYF
-,TRBV27,TRBD2,TRBJ2-3,TGTGCCAGCAGTCCATGGGGACTAGCGGGAGCTCAAGATACGCAGTATTTT,CASSPWGLAGAQDTQYF
-,TRBV27,-,TRBJ2-1,TGTGCCAGCAGTACAGCGGGTCCCCAGCTCAATGAGCAGTTCTTC,CASSTAGPQLNEQFF
-,TRBV15,TRBD2,TRBJ2-1,TGTGCCACCAGCTTAGCGGGAAATGAGCAGTTCTTC,CATSLAGNEQFF
-,TRBV7-9,-,TRBJ1-1,TGTGCCAGCAGCTTAGCATCACAGACTGAAGCTTTCTTT,CASSLASQTEAFF
-,TRBV10-3,TRBD1,TRBJ2-2,TGTGCCATCAGGGGACAGGGGGCGATGGCCGGGGAGCTGTTTTTT,CAIRGQGAMAGELFF
-,TRBV6-1,TRBD2,TRBJ2-7,TGTGCCAGCAGTATAAAGCGGGGTTCCTACGAGCAGTACTTC,CASSIKRGSYEQYF
once,TRBV27,-,TRBJ2-7,TGTGCCAGCAGTGCCTCTCCAGCTTTACACTACGAGCAGTACTTC,CASSASPALHYEQYF
-,TRBV15,-,TRBJ2-3,TGTGCCACCAGCGGTAGAACAGATACGCAGTATTTT,CATSGRTDTQYF
-,TRBV2,TRBD2,TRBJ2-2,TGTGCCAGCAGTGAAAGGTGGGGGCTAGCGGGAGGAATAGACGGGGAGCTGTTTTTT,CASSERWGLAGGIDGELFF
-,TRBV6-1,-,TRBJ2-7,TGTGCCAGCAGTGAATTGGGGTTGGGTCCCTACGAGCAGTACTTC,CASSELGLGPYEQYF
once,TRBV5-8,-,TRBJ1-5,TGTGCCAGCAGCTTGGGCTTTCGGGGACAGCCCCAGCATTTT,CASSLGFRGQPQHF
-,TRBV7-9,TRBD1,TRBJ1-2,TGTGCCAGCAGCTCACAGGGGGCGGGTGGCTACACCTTC,CASSSQGAGGYTF
-,TRBV27,-,TRBJ2-5,TGTGCCTCCAGCGGCGGATCGACCCAGTACTTC,CASSGGSTQYF
-,TRBV6-5,-,TRBJ2-4,TGTGCCAGCAGACCTGGGACGGCTAAAAACATTCAGTACTTC,CASRPGTAKNIQYF
-,TRBV15,TRBD2,TRBJ2-1,TGTGCCACCAGCAGTCTCAGACTAGCGGGAGGGCCGGGCAATGAGCAGTTCTTC,CATSSLRLAGGPGNEQFF
once,TRBV19,-,TRBJ2-7,TGTGCCAGTAGTATTAGGGGTGTCTACGAGCAGTACTTC,CASSIRGVYEQYF
few,TRBV19,-,TRBJ1-2,TGTGCCAGTAGTATTGGCAGCGGCTACACCTTC,CASSIGSGYTF
-,TRBV2,-,TRBJ2-3,TGTGCCAGCAGTAACCCTCACAATTTCACAGATACGCAGTATTTT,CASSNPHNFTDTQYF
-,TRBV7-9,-,TRBJ1-2,TGTGCCAGCCCCGCCGAGGGCGACGATGGCTACACCTTC,CASPAEGDDGYTF
-,TRBV29-1,-,TRBJ1-1,TGCAGCGCCCAGGGAGGAACTAACACTGAAGCTTTCTTT,CSAQGGTNTEAFF
-,TRBV13,-,TRBJ2-2,TGTGCCAGCAGCTATTCGACAGAGACGAACACCGGGGAGCTGTTTTTT,CASSYSTETNTGELFF
-,TRBV27,-,TRBJ2-1,TGTGCCAGCAGTCCCTCGCACTCCTACAATGAGCAGTTCTTC,CASSPSHSYNEQFF
-,TRBV4-3,-,TRBJ1-2,TGCGCCAGCAGCCAAGATTTCGCCCCCGATGGCTACACCTTC,CASSQDFAPDGYTF
-,TRBV4-1,TRBD1,TRBJ2-7,TGCGCCAGCAGCCAACACGACAGGGGCGAGCAGTACTTC,CASSQHDRGEQYF
-,TRBV9,TRBD1,TRBJ1-1,TGTGCCAGCAGCTGGACAGGGAACACTGAAGCTTTCTTT,CASSWTGNTEAFF
-,TRBV27,-,TRBJ2-2,TGTGCCAGCAGTTTTTCGTGGGGGGAGAACACCGGGGAGCTGTTTTTT,CASSFSWGENTGELFF
-,TRBV25-1,-,TRBJ2-3,TGTGCCAGCAGTCAAGGGCGCACAGATACGCAGTATTTT,CASSQGRTDTQYF
-,TRBV27,TRBD2,TRBJ2-1,TGTGCCAGCAGTTTAGGGACTAGCGATAATGAGCAGTTCTTC,CASSLGTSDNEQFF
-,TRBV6-6,-,TRBJ2-3,TGTGCCAGCAGCTTAATAGCGGTCACAGATACGCAGTATTTT,CASSLIAVTDTQYF
-,TRBV9,TRBD2,TRBJ2-1,TGTGCCAGCTGTCGGGGGGGTACCTCCTACAATGAGCAGTTCTTC,CASCRGGTSYNEQFF
-,TRBV2,-,TRBJ2-1,TGTGCCACTGACGAGGGACCCTACAATGAGCAGTTCTTC,CATDEGPYNEQFF
-,TRBV7-2,TRBD2,TRBJ2-7,TGTGCCAGCAGCTTATGGACTAGCGGGAGCTACGAGCAGTACTTC,CASSLWTSGSYEQYF
-,TRBV27,-,TRBJ1-1,TGTGCCAGCAGTTTTGGCGCCCCGATCATGAACACTGAAGCTTTCTTT,CASSFGAPIMNTEAFF
-,TRBV25-1,-,TRBJ2-7,TGTGCCAGCAGTGAACCCCTTCAAGGCGAGCAGTACTTC,CASSEPLQGEQYF
-,TRBV27,-,TRBJ2-2,TGTGCCAGCAGGAGCTATGAGCGGGCGACCATCGGCGGGGAGCTGTTTTTT,CASRSYERATIGGELFF
-,TRBV28,-,TRBJ1-1,TGTGCCACCAGTTTAGGACAGCTAGTTATGAACACTGAAGCTTTCTTT,CATSLGQLVMNTEAFF
-,TRBV6-1,TRBD1,TRBJ2-7,TGTGCCAGCAGTGATATCGGGACAGGGGATTTTGGCGAGCAGTACTTC,CASSDIGTGDFGEQYF
-,TRBV19,-,TRBJ2-1,TGTGCCAGTAATACTAGAAACTCCTACAATGAGCAGTTCTTC,CASNTRNSYNEQFF
-,TRBV28,-,TRBJ2-1,TGTGCCAGCAGTTTCTCGCCTAACTCCTACAATGAGCAGTTCTTC,CASSFSPNSYNEQFF